This TCR beta chain appears in the sequencing data of a study of T cells in Graves' hyperthyroidism and ophthalmopathy. Study overall: Peripheral blood draws took place at initial diagnosis, ahead of any treatment. Findings of the study overall: Ophthalmopathy was told apart from stable hyperthyroidism by a 13 V-J model.

In this sample, this clonotype turned up a few times. Its antigen is as yet unknown. Template material for amplifying TCR beta CDR3 regions consisted of RNA transcripts. The TCR CDR3 first-round RT-PCR relied on the HTBI primer set. TCRdb analysed the multiplex PCR reads with MiXCR anew, one entry per CDR3 protein. The table shows over 700,000 distinct CDR3 sequences, with around 20% occurring only once. The clonotype originates from a woman aged 45-65 years with Graves' hyperthyroidism that later progressed to Graves' ophthalmopathy. Sequenced sample: blood.

CDR3 bases: TGTGCCAGCAGCCCACCCTCGGGGGGGAACACCGGGGAGCTGTTTTTT. It translates to CASSPPSGGNTGELFF. The chain links TRBV7-9 to TRBJ2-2; 7 bases fit TRBD2. V trimming: 5 bases; J trimming: 1 base; junction bases outside the gene matches: 7. This CDR3 contains 16 residues. Germline CDR1 reads SEHNR; CDR2 reads FQNEAQ (reference sequence).